These 20 T cell receptor beta chains were all obtained from the same sample, sequenced in a study of blood T cells in healthy people across ages. Alongside a J-beta primer mix, a sample-barcoded 5' primer served in a second PCR lasting roughly 6 to 11 cycles. TCRdb redid the calling of the 5' RACE reads with MiXCR, one entry per CDR3 protein. The sample has about 2 million distinct CDR3 sequences; about 50% are singletons. Sequenced sample: blood. Receptors originate from a middle-aged woman in good health.

In this sample, this clonotype turned up a few times. The chain has TRBV20-1 and TRBJ2-7; 11 positions match TRBD2. The CDR3 loop spans 16 amino acids. Looked up from germline, CDR1 is DFQATT and CDR2 is SNEGSKA (reference sequence). V was pared by 5 bases and J by 0 bases, with 9 bases of the junction left unmatched. The CDR3 protein is CSAPGLAGLNSYEQYF. The CDR3 DNA sequence: TGCAGTGCTCCCGGACTAGCGGGTTTGAACTCCTACGAGCAGTACTTC.

The chain uses TRBV12-3 or TRBV12-4 and TRBJ1-4, with 9 bases aligning to TRBD1. The CDR3 has 15 amino acids. The ends lost 5 bases at V and 7 bases at J; junction bases unmatched: 8. CDR3 residues: CASSRGQGLGEKLFF. DNA of the CDR3: TGTGCCAGCAGTCGCGGACAGGGGCTAGGTGAAAAACTGTTTTTT.

The chain employs TRBV7-2 and TRBJ1-2, with D hard to call. The CDR3 is 15 amino acids. Trimming stripped 5 bases from V and 0 bases from J, with 13 bases between. Germline V lookup: CDR1 SGHTA, CDR2 FQGNSA. The CDR3 sequence is CASSDRGQTNYGYTF. Here the CDR3 DNA reads TGTGCCAGCAGCGACCGGGGTCAGACTAACTATGGCTACACCTTC. Together with reference TRBV7-2 and TRBJ1-2, the CDR3 gives the full variable domain: GAGVSQSPSNKVTEKGKDVELRCDPISGHTALYWYRQSLGQGLEFLIYFQGNSAPDKSGLPSDRFSAERTGGSVSTLTIQRTQQEDSAVYLCASSDRGQTNYGYTFGSGTRLTVV.

This chain uses TRBV11-2 with TRBJ2-2; 8 nucleotides line up with TRBD2. The CDR3 length is 16 residues. CDR1 is SGHAT and CDR2 is FQNNGV in the germline V gene. J lost 3 bases, V lost 7 bases, and 10 bases had no gene match. The CDR3 sequence: CASTSRAGGHTGELFF. CDR3 coding DNA: TGTGCCAGCACCTCGCGGGCGGGGGGACACACCGGGGAGCTGTTTTTT. Supplemented by reference TRBV11-2 and TRBJ2-2, the full variable domain reads EAGVAQSPRYKIIEKRQSVAFWCNPISGHATLYWYQQILGQGPKLLIQFQNNGVVDDSQLPKDRFSAERLKGVDSTLKIQPAKLEDSAVYLCASTSRAGGHTGELFFGEGSRLTVL.

This clonotype has just a few counts. This chain connects TRBV7-9 to TRBJ2-7, with 9 bases aligning to TRBD1. Germline-derived CDR1 and CDR2 are SEHNR and FQNEAQ (reference sequence). This CDR3 has 14 residues. J lost 5 bases, V lost 5 bases, and 7 bases had no gene match. The DNA of the CDR3 is TGTGCCAGCAGCGAGGGACAGGGCGACAACGAGCAGTACTTC. Translating gives CASSEGQGDNEQYF.

The rearrangement links TRBV7-2 to TRBJ2-1, with 9 bases that match TRBD1. The CDR3 is made up of 13 amino acids. CDR1 and CDR2 (germline): SGHTA, FQGNSA. V shed 8 bases and J 7 bases; nucleotides not matched to a gene: 6. The CDR3 protein is CASRDRAENEQFF. CDR3 nucleotides: TGTGCCAGCCGGGACAGGGCTGAAAATGAGCAGTTCTTC.

This clonotype was recorded only once. V gene TRBV27 combines with J gene TRBJ2-1; 13 positions agree with TRBD2. V lost 6 bases, J lost 4 bases, and 6 bases stayed unmatched. The V gene's germline CDR1 is MNHEY and CDR2 SMNVEV (reference sequence). The CDR3 consists of 16 residues. The CDR3 bases are TGTGCCAGCAGAGATCGACTAGCGGGGGGTTACAATGAGCAGTTCTTC. This sequence encodes CASRDRLAGGYNEQFF.

The chain recombines TRBV11-2 with TRBJ1-2; the D is unclear. Germline CDR1 is SGHAT and CDR2 is FQNNGV. CDR3 length: 15 amino acids. V was clipped by 5 bases and J by 1 base, with 14 bases between them. The CDR3, as DNA: TGTGCCAGCAGCGAACCGGTCGGGGTTAACTATGGCTACACCTTC. This codes for CASSEPVGVNYGYTF. The full variable domain, rest sourced from reference TRBV11-2 and TRBJ1-2, is EAGVAQSPRYKIIEKRQSVAFWCNPISGHATLYWYQQILGQGPKLLIQFQNNGVVDDSQLPKDRFSAERLKGVDSTLKIQPAKLEDSAVYLCASSEPVGVNYGYTFGSGTRLTVV.

This clonotype was picked up one time. The V and J genes are TRBV20-1 and TRBJ2-7, with unresolved D. With 1 base removed from V and 0 bases from J, the gap between germline ends came to 10 bases. The germline V gene encodes CDR1 DFQATT and CDR2 SNEGSKA (reference sequence). CDR3 size: 14 residues. This chain's CDR3 is CSARVTQSSYEQYF. In DNA form, the CDR3 reads TGCAGTGCTAGAGTAACCCAGAGCTCCTACGAGCAGTACTTC.

Only a few counts were recorded for this clonotype. The chain uses TRBV29-1 and TRBJ2-7, with D unclear. From germline, CDR1 is SQVTM and CDR2 ANQGSEA. This CDR3 has 11 residues. The V end lost 4 bases, the J end lost 2 bases, and 6 bases lay between the germline ends. As DNA, the CDR3 is TGCAGCGTTGTGGACCCCTACGAGCAGTACTTC. Translation: CSVVDPYEQYF.

The J gene is TRBJ2-1, the V gene TRBV5-1, with D possibly being TRBD2 (7 bases). The CDR3 extends over 15 amino acids. The germline V gene has CDR1 SGHRS and CDR2 YFSETQ. V was clipped by 6 bases and J by 7 bases, with 20 bases between them. The CDR3 loop is CASTERGGADNEQFF. The CDR3 DNA reads TGCGCCAGCACCGAGAGGGGGGGGGCGGATAATGAGCAGTTCTTC.

In regard to this clonotype: The junction differs from germline at one of its ends, possibly a read error. The chain couples TRBV7-7 to TRBJ2-3; the D call may be TRBD1 or TRBD2 (5 bases each). This CDR3 region has 17 residues. Germline assignment: CDR1 SSHAT and CDR2 FNYEAQ (reference sequence). The DNA for the CDR3 is TGTGCTAGCAGCTGGCCAGGGACGCAGAGCCGCACAGATACGCAGTATTTT. It translates to CASSWPGTQSRTDTQYF.

This clonotype was seen only a few times. In DNA form, the CDR3 reads TGTGCCAGCAGTGGAGTGGGCAGGGGCTACGAGCAGTACTTC. Residues: CASSGVGRGYEQYF. The chain uses TRBV6-1 and TRBJ2-7; perhaps TRBD1 as D (6 bases). The CDR3 totals 14 residues. Trimming left V 4 bases short and J 3 bases short, with 13 bases between. Germline CDR1 is MNHNS and CDR2 is SASEGT.

The V gene is TRBV7-2, the J gene TRBJ2-1, with D tentatively TRBD1 (6 bases). Per the germline V gene, CDR1 is SGHTA and CDR2 is FQGNSA. The CDR3 runs to 15 residues. V gave up 4 bases and J gave up 2 bases, with 12 bases separating them. Here the CDR3 reads CASSSDRQTYNEQFF. CDR3 bases: TGTGCCAGCAGCTCGGACAGACAAACCTACAATGAGCAGTTCTTC.

The chain links TRBV14 to TRBJ2-3; no firm D call. Germline lookup yields CDR1 SGHDN and CDR2 FVKESK. There are 14 residues in the CDR3. Trimming took off 0 bases at V and 6 bases at J, with 10 bases between the two ends. The CDR3 DNA sequence: TGTGCCAGCAGCCAAGATTTGCAGGAGGATACGCAGTATTTT. This encodes CASSQDLQEDTQYF. The full variable domain, rest sourced from reference TRBV14 and TRBJ2-3, is EAGVTQFPSHSVIEKGQTVTLRCDPISGHDNLYWYRRVMGKEIKFLLHFVKESKQDESGMPNNRFLAERTGGTYSTLKVQPAELEDSGVYFCASSQDLQEDTQYFGPGTRLTVL.

The chain carries TRBV6-6 and TRBJ2-7; D might be TRBD1 or TRBD2, each matching 5 bases. Trimming stripped 4 bases from V and 2 bases from J, with 15 bases between. Germline CDR1 MNHNY, CDR2 SVGAGI (reference sequence). CDR3 size: 15 residues. This CDR3 reads CASSSPEGRAYEQYF. The DNA of the CDR3 is TGTGCCAGCAGTTCCCCCGAGGGACGAGCCTACGAGCAGTACTTC.

The chain uses TRBV4-1 and TRBJ1-5; TRBD1 might be the D (5 bases). CDR1 is MGHRA, CDR2 YSYEKL, per germline. The germline V and J ends were trimmed by 0 bases and 1 base, with 10 bases remaining between them. The CDR3 covers 16 residues. The CDR3 nucleotides are TGCGCCAGCAGCCAAGATATAACAGGCAGCAATCAGCCCCAGCATTTT. Its protein is CASSQDITGSNQPQHF.

This clonotype was counted only a few times. The chain combines TRBV2 with TRBJ2-1; 8 bases are a match to TRBD1. Germline V gene lookup returns CDR1 SNHLY and CDR2 FYNNEI. The CDR3 is 15 residues long. Trimming cost V 8 bases and J 5 bases; bases outside gene matches: 11. The CDR3 DNA sequence: TGTGCCAGCGTAAGCCGGACAGGGACCCACAATGAGCAGTTCTTC. Protein: CASVSRTGTHNEQFF.

This clonotype has just a few counts. The V and J genes are TRBV4-2 and TRBJ2-7; possibly TRBD1 or TRBD2 for D (6 bases each). The CDR3 sequence is 15 residues long. Germline CDR1 reads LGHNA; CDR2 reads YNFKEQ. V was clipped by 0 bases and J by 2 bases, with 11 bases between them. This CDR3 reads CASSQEDRGPYEQYF. DNA of the CDR3: TGTGCCAGCAGCCAAGAAGATCGGGGGCCCTACGAGCAGTACTTC.

The V and J genes are TRBV21-1 and TRBJ1-2; the tabulated D call, TRBD1, remains unverified against the DNA. TRBV21-1 is listed as a pseudogene. The CDR3 totals 13 residues. The CDR3 here is CASSTRVVYGYTF. The CDR3 region has the DNA TGTGCCAGCAGCACCAGGGTCGTCTATGGCTACACCTTC.